The rows below give T cell receptor beta chains drawn from one sample of a study of T-cell memory formation after mild COVID-19. TCRdb re-called the 5' RACE reads through MiXCR, storing one row per CDR3 protein. Altogether more than 250,000 distinct CDR3 sequences are present, 18% being singletons, with the ten largest covering about 21%. Sequenced sample: PBMCs or a T cell subset sorted from them (not recorded which). These receptors were obtained from a young man who had mild COVID-19 (a few samples of this study predate the infection). Cell type and time point are not known. Each CDR3 is given with its conserved first and last residue.

v_gene: TRBV9; j_gene: TRBJ1-4; CDR3aa: CASSVEVSGSEKLFF
v_gene: TRBV12-3/TRBV12-4; j_gene: TRBJ2-2; CDR3aa: CASSLGLAVNTGELFF
v_gene: TRBV4-3; j_gene: TRBJ2-3; CDR3aa: CASSPLLGEDTQYF
v_gene: TRBV7-3; j_gene: TRBJ2-3; CDR3aa: CASSPGGPQGGTQYF
v_gene: TRBV29-1; j_gene: TRBJ2-7; CDR3aa: CSVARRGQSSYEQYF
v_gene: TRBV28; j_gene: TRBJ1-2; CDR3aa: CASSPPGQGEGYTF
v_gene: TRBV6-5; j_gene: TRBJ1-6; CDR3aa: CASSYSLPTLHF
v_gene: TRBV30; j_gene: TRBJ1-4; CDR3aa: CACKGAANEKLFF
v_gene: TRBV4-1; j_gene: TRBJ2-5; CDR3aa: CASSSLDRVGQETQYF
v_gene: TRBV27; j_gene: TRBJ2-5; CDR3aa: CASSFSQTETQYF
v_gene: TRBV10-3; j_gene: TRBJ2-1; CDR3aa: CAISYQGYNEQFF
v_gene: TRBV27; j_gene: TRBJ2-3; CDR3aa: CASSLLVEGTQYF
v_gene: TRBV28; j_gene: TRBJ1-1; CDR3aa: CASSFTGRAAFF
v_gene: TRBV7-2; j_gene: TRBJ2-3; CDR3aa: CASSSAGRADTQYF
v_gene: TRBV19; j_gene: TRBJ2-6; CDR3aa: CASSGQGGSGANVLTF
v_gene: TRBV7-9; j_gene: TRBJ2-7; CDR3aa: CASSSRVPSYEQYF
v_gene: TRBV11-2; j_gene: TRBJ2-3; CDR3aa: CASSLKGGGTHFTDTQYF
v_gene: TRBV20-1; j_gene: TRBJ1-1; CDR3aa: CSAEGLDTEAFF
v_gene: TRBV29-1; j_gene: TRBJ2-3; CDR3aa: CSASQTGDKGTDTQYF
v_gene: TRBV13; j_gene: TRBJ2-7; CDR3aa: CASSRAPPRPYEQYF
v_gene: TRBV4-3; j_gene: TRBJ1-6; CDR3aa: CASDGDSPLHF
v_gene: TRBV20-1; j_gene: TRBJ2-3; CDR3aa: CSASGQGTDTQYF
v_gene: TRBV4-1; j_gene: TRBJ1-1; CDR3aa: CASSQPDRYTEAFF
v_gene: TRBV6-1; j_gene: TRBJ2-7; CDR3aa: CASSARQGWDEQYF
v_gene: TRBV7-6; j_gene: TRBJ1-1; CDR3aa: CASSLSGGDEAFF
v_gene: TRBV7-2; j_gene: TRBJ1-1; CDR3aa: CASSTRSAGEAFF
v_gene: TRBV5-6; j_gene: TRBJ1-5; CDR3aa: CASSLGPPNSNQPQHF
v_gene: TRBV7-2; j_gene: TRBJ2-1; CDR3aa: CASSLATGGEIIGEQFF
v_gene: TRBV6-6; j_gene: TRBJ2-5; CDR3aa: CASSTPEKETQYF
v_gene: TRBV19; j_gene: TRBJ1-3; CDR3aa: CATDSQGAGNTIYF
v_gene: TRBV29-1; j_gene: TRBJ2-7; CDR3aa: CSVRAQGPSYEQYF
v_gene: TRBV7-8; j_gene: TRBJ1-5; CDR3aa: CASSAMTGGSYQPQHF
v_gene: TRBV10-3; j_gene: TRBJ1-5; CDR3aa: CATSTGVGQPQHF
v_gene: TRBV2; j_gene: TRBJ2-5; CDR3aa: CASSGGTTQTQYF
v_gene: TRBV29-1; j_gene: TRBJ2-2; CDR3aa: CSVPGTTNTGELFF
v_gene: TRBV6-5; j_gene: TRBJ1-2; CDR3aa: CASSSYRDGYTF
v_gene: TRBV9; j_gene: TRBJ1-2; CDR3aa: CASSVDYRYGYTF
v_gene: TRBV29-1; j_gene: TRBJ2-7; CDR3aa: CSVEDPWSSYEQYF
v_gene: TRBV5-1; j_gene: TRBJ2-2; CDR3aa: CASTGQTNTGELFF
v_gene: TRBV24-1; j_gene: TRBJ1-2; CDR3aa: CATSDLRQGYGYTF
v_gene: TRBV20-1; j_gene: TRBJ1-2; CDR3aa: CSATGPLSYYGYTF
v_gene: TRBV3-1; j_gene: TRBJ1-6; CDR3aa: CASSQQGLNSPLHF
v_gene: TRBV24-1; j_gene: TRBJ2-1; CDR3aa: CATSDLLGEQFF
v_gene: TRBV6-5; j_gene: TRBJ2-7; CDR3aa: CASSYSRGLYEQYF
v_gene: TRBV28; j_gene: TRBJ2-3; CDR3aa: CASSLRRLDYSGTDTQYF
v_gene: TRBV5-1; j_gene: TRBJ1-1; CDR3aa: CASSLEGWDTEAFF
v_gene: TRBV5-1; j_gene: TRBJ1-1; CDR3aa: CASRTGQENTEAFF